This T cell receptor beta chain derives from a study of OX40 agonist ivuxolimab in advanced cancers. Study-wide context: Patients took ivuxolimab, an agonistic anti-OX40 (CD134) antibody. Patients in the trial were receiving intravenous ivuxolimab every 2 weeks, at doses of 0.01 to 10 mg/kg. The study's findings and limits: Researchers did not establish what antigens the expanded peripheral T cells target. Several nonresponders also turned out to have low normalized T-cell clonal expansion.

The CDR3 runs to 13 residues. Trimming removed 2 bases from V and 3 bases from J, with 8 bases in between. Germline values: CDR1 SGHDN, CDR2 FVKESK. As concerns this clone: Its target is not known.

Sequencing used immunoSEQ multiplex PCR; TCRdb keeps in-frame clones, though not all of them. The sample has 20,000 to 25,000 clones; 77% are singletons. The source material was CD4+ or CD8+ T cells sorted from blood, sampled in a trial of the OX40 agonist ivuxolimab. The source is an adult with an advanced solid tumor such as melanoma, head and neck, liver or kidney cancer. The genes are TRBV14 and TRBJ2-7; D unresolved. The CDR3 region has the DNA TGTGCCAGCAGCCAAAAGCCGCGCTACGAGCAGTACTTC. Its translation is CASSQKPRYEQYF.